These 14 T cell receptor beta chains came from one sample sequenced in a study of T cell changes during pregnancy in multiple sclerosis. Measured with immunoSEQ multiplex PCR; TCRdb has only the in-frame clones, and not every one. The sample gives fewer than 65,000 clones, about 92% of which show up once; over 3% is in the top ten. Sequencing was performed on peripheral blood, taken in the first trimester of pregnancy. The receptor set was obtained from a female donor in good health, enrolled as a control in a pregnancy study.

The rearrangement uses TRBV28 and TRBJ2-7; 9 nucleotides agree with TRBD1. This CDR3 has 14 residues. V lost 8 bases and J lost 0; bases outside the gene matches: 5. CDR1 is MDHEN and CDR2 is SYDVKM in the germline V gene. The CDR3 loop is CASGRDRVSYEQYF. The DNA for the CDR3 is TGTGCCAGCGGCCGGGACAGGGTCTCCTACGAGCAGTACTTC.

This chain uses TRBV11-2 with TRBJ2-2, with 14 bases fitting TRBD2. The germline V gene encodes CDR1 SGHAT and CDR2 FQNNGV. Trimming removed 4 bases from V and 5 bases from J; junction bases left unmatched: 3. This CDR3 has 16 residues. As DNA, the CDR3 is TGTGCCAGCAGCTCCGGGACTAGCGGGAGTACCGGGGAGCTGTTTTTT. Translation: CASSSGTSGSTGELFF. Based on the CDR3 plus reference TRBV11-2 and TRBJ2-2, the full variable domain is EAGVAQSPRYKIIEKRQSVAFWCNPISGHATLYWYQQILGQGPKLLIQFQNNGVVDDSQLPKDRFSAERLKGVDSTLKIQPAKLEDSAVYLCASSSGTSGSTGELFFGEGSRLTVL.

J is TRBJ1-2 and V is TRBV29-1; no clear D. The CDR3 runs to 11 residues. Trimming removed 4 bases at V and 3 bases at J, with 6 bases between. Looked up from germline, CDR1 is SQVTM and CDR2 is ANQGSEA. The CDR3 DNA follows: TGCAGCGTTGTCCAGGACTATGGCTACACCTTC. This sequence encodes CSVVQDYGYTF.

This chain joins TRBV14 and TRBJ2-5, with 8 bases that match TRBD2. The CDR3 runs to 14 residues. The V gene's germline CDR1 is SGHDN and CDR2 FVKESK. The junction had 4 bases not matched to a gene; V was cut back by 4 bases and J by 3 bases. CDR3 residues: CASSPGRVEETQYF. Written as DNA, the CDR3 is TGTGCCAGCAGCCCCGGGAGGGTAGAAGAGACCCAGTACTTC.

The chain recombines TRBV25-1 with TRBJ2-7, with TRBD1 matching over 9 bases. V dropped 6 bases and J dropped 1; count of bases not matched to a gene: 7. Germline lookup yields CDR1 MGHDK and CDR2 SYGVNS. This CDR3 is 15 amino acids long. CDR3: CASRKQGALSYEQYF. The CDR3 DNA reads TGTGCCAGCAGAAAACAGGGGGCCCTTTCCTACGAGCAGTACTTC.

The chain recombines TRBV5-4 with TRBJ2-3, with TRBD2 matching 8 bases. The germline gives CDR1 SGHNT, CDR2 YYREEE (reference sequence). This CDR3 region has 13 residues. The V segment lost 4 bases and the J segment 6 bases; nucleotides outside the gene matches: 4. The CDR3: CASSLGLVDTQYF. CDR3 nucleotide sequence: TGTGCCAGCAGCCTGGGACTAGTGGATACGCAGTATTTT.

The CDR3 bases are TGCGCCAGCAGCACCGGCCGGGGGACAGCATCCTACGAGCAGTACTTC. This codes for CASSTGRGTASYEQYF. This rearrangement joins TRBV5-1 to TRBJ2-7; D possibly corresponds to TRBD1 (7 bases). Germline CDR1 SGHRS, CDR2 YFSETQ. The CDR3 runs 16 residues. V was clipped by 4 bases and J by 1 base, with 18 bases between them.

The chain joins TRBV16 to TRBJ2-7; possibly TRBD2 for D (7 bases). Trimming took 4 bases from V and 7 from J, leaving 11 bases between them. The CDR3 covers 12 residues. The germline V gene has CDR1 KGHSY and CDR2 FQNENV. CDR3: CASSPGGREQYF. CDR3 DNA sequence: TGTGCCAGCAGCCCGGGGGGCCGAGAGCAGTACTTC. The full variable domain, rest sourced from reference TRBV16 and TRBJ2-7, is GEEVAQTPKHLVRGEGQKAKLYCAPIKGHSYVFWYQQVLKNEFKFLISFQNENVFDETGMPKERFSAKCLPNSPCSLEIQATKLEDSAVYFCASSPGGREQYFGPGTRLTVT.

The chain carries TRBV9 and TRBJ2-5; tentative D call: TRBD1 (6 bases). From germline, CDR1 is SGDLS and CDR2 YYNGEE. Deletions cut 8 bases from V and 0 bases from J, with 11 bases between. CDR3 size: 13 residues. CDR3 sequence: CARQGQNQETQYF. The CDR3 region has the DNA TGTGCCAGACAAGGACAGAACCAAGAGACCCAGTACTTC. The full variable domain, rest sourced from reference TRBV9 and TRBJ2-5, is DSGVTQTPKHLITATGQRVTLRCSPRSGDLSVYWYQQSLDQGLQFLIQYYNGEERAKGNILERFSAQQFPDLHSELNLSSLELGDSALYFCARQGQNQETQYFGPGTRLLVL.

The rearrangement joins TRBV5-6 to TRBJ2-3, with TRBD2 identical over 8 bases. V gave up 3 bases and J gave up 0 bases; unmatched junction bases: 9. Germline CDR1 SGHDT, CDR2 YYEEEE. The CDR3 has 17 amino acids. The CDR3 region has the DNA TGTGCCAGCAGCTCGACACGAGCGGGAGTAAGCACAGATACGCAGTATTTT. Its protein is CASSSTRAGVSTDTQYF.

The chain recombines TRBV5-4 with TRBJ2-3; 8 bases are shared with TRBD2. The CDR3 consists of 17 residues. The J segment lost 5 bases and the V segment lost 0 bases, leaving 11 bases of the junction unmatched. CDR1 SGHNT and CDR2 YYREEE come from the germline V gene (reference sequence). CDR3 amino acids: CASSLASGGFSGDTQYF. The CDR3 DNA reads TGTGCCAGCAGCTTGGCCAGCGGGGGATTCTCGGGAGATACGCAGTATTTT.

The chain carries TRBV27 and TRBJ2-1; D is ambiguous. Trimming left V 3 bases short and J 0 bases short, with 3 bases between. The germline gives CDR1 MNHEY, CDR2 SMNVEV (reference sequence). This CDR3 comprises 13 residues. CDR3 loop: CASSFLSYNEQFF. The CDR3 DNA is TGTGCCAGCAGTTTTCTCTCCTACAATGAGCAGTTCTTC.

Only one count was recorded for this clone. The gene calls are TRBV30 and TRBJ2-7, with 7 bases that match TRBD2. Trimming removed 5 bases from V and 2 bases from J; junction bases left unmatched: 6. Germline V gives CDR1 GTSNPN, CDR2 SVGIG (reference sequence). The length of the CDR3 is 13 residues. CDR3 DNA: TGTGCCTGGTCCGGACTAGGCCCCTACGAGCAGTACTTC. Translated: CAWSGLGPYEQYF.

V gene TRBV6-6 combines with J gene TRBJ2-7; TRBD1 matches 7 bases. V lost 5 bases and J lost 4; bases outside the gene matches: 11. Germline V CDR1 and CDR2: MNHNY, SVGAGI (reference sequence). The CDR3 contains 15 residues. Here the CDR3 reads CASSQRGGFLYEQYF. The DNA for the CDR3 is TGTGCCAGCAGTCAACGAGGGGGCTTTTTGTACGAGCAGTACTTC.